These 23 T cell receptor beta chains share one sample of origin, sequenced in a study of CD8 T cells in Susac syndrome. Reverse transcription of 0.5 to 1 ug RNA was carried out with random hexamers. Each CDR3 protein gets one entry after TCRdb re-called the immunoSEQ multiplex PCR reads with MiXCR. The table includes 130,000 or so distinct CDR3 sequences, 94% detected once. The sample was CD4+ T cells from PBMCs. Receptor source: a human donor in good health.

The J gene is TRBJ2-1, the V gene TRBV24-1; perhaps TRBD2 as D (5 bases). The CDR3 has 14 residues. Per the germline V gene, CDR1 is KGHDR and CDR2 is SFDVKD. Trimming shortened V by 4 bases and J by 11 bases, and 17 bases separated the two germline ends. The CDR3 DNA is TGTGCCACCAGTGACCCGACCCTAGCAACGCAGCAGTTCTTC. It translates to CATSDPTLATQQFF.

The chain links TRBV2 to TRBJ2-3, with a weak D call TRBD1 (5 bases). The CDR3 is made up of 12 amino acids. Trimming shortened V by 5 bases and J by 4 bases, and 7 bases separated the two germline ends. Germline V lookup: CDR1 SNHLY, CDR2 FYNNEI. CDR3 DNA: TGTGCCAGCAGTCCAGGGTCAGATACGCAGTATTTT. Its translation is CASSPGSDTQYF.

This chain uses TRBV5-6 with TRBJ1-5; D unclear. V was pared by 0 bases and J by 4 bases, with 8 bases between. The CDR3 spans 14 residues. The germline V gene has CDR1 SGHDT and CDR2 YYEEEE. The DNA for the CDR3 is TGTGCCAGCAGCTTGGGAGAGAGAAATCAGCCCCAGCATTTT. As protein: CASSLGERNQPQHF.

CDR3 sequence (DNA): TGTGCCTACATAGGGGACAGGTCTAATGAAAAACTGTTTTTT. Translation: CAYIGDRSNEKLFF. The rearrangement uses TRBV30 and TRBJ1-4, with 8 bases identical to TRBD1. Germline CDR1 GTSNPN, CDR2 SVGIG (reference sequence). The CDR3 covers 14 residues. After removal of 7 bases from V and 3 bases from J, the junction contained 7 bases not matched to a gene.

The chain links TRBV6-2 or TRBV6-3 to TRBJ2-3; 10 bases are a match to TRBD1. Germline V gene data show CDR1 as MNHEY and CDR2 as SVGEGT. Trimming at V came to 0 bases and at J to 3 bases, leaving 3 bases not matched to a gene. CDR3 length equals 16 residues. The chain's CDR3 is CASSYSGTGVTDTQYF. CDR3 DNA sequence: TGTGCCAGCAGTTACTCCGGGACAGGGGTAACAGATACGCAGTATTTT.

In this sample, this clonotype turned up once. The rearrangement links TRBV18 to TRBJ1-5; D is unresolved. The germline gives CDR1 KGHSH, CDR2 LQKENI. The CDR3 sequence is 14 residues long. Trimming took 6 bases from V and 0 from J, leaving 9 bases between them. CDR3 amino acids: CASSLRNSNQPQHF. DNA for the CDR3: TGTGCCAGCTCGCTCAGGAATAGCAATCAGCCCCAGCATTTT. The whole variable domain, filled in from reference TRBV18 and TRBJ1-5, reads NAGVMQNPRHLVRRRGQEARLRCSPMKGHSHVYWYRQLPEEGLKFMVYLQKENIIDESGMPKERFSAEFPKEGPSILRIQQVVRGDSAAYFCASSLRNSNQPQHFGDGTRLSIL.

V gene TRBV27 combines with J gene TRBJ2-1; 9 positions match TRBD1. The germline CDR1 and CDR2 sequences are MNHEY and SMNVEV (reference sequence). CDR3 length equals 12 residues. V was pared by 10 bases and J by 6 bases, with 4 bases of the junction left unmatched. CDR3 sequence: CAIGDRVNEQFF. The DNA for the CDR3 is TGTGCCATCGGGGACAGGGTCAATGAGCAGTTCTTC.

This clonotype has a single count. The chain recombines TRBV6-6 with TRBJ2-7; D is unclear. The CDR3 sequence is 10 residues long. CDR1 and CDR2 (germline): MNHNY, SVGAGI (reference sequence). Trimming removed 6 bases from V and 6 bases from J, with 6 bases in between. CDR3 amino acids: CASRASEQYF. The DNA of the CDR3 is TGTGCCAGCAGGGCCAGCGAGCAGTACTTC.

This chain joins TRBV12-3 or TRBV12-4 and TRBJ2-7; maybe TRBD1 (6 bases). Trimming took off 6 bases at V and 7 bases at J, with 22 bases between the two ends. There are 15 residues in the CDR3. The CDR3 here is CASSFDRMGRLEQYF. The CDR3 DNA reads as TGTGCCAGCAGCTTCGACAGGATGGGACGTTTGGAGCAGTACTTC.

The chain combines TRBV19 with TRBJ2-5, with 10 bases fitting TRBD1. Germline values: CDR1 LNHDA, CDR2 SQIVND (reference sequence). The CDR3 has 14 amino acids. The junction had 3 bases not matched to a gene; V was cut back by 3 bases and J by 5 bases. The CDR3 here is CASSMGQGRETQYF. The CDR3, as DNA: TGTGCCAGTAGTATGGGACAGGGGCGGGAGACCCAGTACTTC. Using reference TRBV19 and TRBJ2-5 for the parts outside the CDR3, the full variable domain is DGGITQSPKYLFRKEGQNVTLSCEQNLNHDAMYWYRQDPGQGLRLIYYSQIVNDFQKGDIAEGYSVSREKKESFPLTVTSAQKNPTAFYLCASSMGQGRETQYFGPGTRLLVL.

CDR3 in amino acids: CSAAPSGSSTDTQYF. The CDR3 DNA reads as TGCAGTGCTGCCCCTAGCGGGAGTAGCACAGATACGCAGTATTTT. The rearrangement links TRBV20-1 to TRBJ2-3, with 10 nucleotides matching TRBD2. The CDR3 is 15 amino acids. J lost 0 bases, V lost 5 bases, and 5 bases had no gene match. Germline loops: CDR1 DFQATT, CDR2 SNEGSKA (reference sequence).

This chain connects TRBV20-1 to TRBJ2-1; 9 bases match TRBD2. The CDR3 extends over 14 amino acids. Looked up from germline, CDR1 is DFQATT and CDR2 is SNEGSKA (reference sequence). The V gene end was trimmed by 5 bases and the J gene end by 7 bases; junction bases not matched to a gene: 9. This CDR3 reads CSAGGREGPNEQFF. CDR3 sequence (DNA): TGCAGTGCTGGTGGGCGGGAGGGCCCGAATGAGCAGTTCTTC.

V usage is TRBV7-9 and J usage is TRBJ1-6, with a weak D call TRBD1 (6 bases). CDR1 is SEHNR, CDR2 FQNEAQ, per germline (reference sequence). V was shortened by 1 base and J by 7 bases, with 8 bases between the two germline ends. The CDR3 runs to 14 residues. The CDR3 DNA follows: TGTGCCAGCAGCTTAGTAGGGGGGAATTCACCCCTCCACTTT. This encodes CASSLVGGNSPLHF. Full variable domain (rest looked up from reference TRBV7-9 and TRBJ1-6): DTGVSQNPRHKITKRGQNVTFRCDPISEHNRLYWYRQTLGQGPEFLTYFQNEAQLEKSRLLSDRFSAERPKGSFSTLEIQRTEQGDSAMYLCASSLVGGNSPLHFGNGTRLTVT.

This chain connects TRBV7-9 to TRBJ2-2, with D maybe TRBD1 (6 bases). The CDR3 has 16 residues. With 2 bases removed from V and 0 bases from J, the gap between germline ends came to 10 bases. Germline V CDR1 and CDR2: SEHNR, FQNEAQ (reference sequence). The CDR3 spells CASSLPQGTNTGELFF. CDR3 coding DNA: TGTGCCAGCAGCTTACCTCAGGGGACGAACACCGGGGAGCTGTTTTTT.

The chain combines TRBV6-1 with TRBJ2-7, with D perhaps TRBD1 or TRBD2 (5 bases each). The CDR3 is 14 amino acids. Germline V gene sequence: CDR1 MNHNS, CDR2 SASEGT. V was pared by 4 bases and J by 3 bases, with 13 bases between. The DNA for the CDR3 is TGTGCCAGCAGTGGGGGGTTGGACGGCTACGAGCAGTACTTC. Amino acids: CASSGGLDGYEQYF.

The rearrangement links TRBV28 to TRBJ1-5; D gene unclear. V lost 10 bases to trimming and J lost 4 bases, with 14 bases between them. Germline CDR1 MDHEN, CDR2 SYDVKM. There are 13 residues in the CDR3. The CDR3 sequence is CATQSPLNQPQHF. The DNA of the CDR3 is TGTGCCACCCAGTCTCCCTTAAATCAGCCCCAGCATTTT.

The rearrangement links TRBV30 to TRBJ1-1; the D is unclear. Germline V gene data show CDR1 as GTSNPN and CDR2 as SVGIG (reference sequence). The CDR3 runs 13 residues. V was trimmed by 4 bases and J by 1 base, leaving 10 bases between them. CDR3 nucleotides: TGTGCCTGGACCCTAGGCGGGAACACTGAAGCTTTCTTT. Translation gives CAWTLGGNTEAFF.

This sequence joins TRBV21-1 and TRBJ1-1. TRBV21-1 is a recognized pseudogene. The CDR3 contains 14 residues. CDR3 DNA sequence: TGTGCCAGCAAATACTTGGGAATGAACACTGAAGCTTTCTTT. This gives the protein CASKYLGMNTEAFF.

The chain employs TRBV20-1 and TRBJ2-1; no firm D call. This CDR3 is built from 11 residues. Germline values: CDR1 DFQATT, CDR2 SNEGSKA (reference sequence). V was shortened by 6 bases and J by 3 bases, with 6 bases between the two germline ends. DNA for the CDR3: TGCAGTGCCGCTTACTACAATGAGCAGTTCTTC. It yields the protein CSAAYYNEQFF.

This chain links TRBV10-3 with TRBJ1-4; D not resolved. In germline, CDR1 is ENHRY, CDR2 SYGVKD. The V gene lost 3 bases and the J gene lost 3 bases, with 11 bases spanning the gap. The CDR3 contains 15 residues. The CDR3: CAISDSLSANEKLFF. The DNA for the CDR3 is TGTGCCATCAGTGACAGTCTCTCGGCTAATGAAAAACTGTTTTTT.

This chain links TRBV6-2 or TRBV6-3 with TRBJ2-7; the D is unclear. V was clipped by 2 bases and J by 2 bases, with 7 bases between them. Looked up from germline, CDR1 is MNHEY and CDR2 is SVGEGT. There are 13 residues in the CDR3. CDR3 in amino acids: CASSYNLPYEQYF. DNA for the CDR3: TGTGCCAGCAGTTACAACCTGCCCTACGAGCAGTACTTC.

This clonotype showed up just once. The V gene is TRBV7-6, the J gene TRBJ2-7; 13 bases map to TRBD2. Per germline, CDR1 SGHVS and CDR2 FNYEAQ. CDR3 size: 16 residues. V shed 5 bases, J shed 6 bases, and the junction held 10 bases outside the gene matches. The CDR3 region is CASSPWTSGRSGEQYF. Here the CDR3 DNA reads TGTGCCAGCAGCCCCTGGACTAGCGGGAGATCAGGCGAGCAGTACTTC.

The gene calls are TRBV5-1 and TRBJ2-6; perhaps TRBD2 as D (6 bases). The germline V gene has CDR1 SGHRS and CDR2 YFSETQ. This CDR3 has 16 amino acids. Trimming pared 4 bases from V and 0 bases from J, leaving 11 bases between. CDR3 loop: CASSPGGDSGANVLTF. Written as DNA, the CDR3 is TGCGCCAGCAGCCCTGGCGGGGACTCTGGGGCCAACGTCCTGACTTTC.